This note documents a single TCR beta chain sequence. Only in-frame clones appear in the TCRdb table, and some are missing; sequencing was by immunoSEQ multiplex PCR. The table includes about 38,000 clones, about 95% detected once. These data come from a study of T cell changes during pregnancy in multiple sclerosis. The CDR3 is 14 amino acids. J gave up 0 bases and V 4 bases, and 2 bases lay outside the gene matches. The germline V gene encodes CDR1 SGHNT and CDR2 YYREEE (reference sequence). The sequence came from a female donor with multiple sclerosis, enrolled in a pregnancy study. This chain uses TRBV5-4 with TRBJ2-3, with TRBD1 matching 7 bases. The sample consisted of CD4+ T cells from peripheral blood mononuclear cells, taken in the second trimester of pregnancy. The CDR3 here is CASSQQGSTDTQYF. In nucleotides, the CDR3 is TGTGCCAGCAGCCAACAGGGGAGCACAGATACGCAGTATTTT.